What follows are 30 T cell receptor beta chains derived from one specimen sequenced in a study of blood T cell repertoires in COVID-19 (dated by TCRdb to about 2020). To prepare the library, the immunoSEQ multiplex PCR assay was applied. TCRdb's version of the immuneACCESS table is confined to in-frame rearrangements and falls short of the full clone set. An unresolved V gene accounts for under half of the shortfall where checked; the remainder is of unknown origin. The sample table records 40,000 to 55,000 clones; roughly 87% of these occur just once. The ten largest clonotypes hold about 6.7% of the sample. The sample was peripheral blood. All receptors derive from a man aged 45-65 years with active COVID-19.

Here the CDR3 reads CASSPTGGGNQPQHF. CDR3 DNA sequence: TGTGCCAGCAGCCCGACGGGGGGGGGCAATCAGCCCCAGCATTTT. This chain uses TRBV28 with TRBJ1-5, with D tentatively TRBD1 (5 bases). Trimming cost V 6 bases and J 2 bases, with 14 bases left between them. The CDR3 has 15 amino acids. Germline V lookup: CDR1 MDHEN, CDR2 SYDVKM.

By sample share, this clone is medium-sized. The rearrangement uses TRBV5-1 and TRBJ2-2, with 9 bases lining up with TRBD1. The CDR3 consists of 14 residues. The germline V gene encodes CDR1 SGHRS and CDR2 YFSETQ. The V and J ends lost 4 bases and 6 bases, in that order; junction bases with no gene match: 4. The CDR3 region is CASSLQGAPGELFF. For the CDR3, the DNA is TGCGCCAGCAGCCTACAGGGGGCCCCCGGGGAGCTGTTTTTT.

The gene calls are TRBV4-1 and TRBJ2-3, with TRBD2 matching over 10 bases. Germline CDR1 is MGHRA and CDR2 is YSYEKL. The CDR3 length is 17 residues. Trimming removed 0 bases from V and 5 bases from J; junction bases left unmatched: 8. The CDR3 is CASSQDSERGGRDTQYF. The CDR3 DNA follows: TGCGCCAGCAGCCAAGATTCCGAGCGGGGGGGCAGAGATACGCAGTATTTT.

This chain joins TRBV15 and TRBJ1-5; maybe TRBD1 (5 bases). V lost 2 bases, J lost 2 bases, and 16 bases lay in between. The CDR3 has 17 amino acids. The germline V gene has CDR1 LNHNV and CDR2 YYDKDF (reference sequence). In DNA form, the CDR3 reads TGTGCCACCAGCAGAAGAACAGGAGGGAGACGCAATCAGCCCCAGCATTTT. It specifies CATSRRTGGRRNQPQHF.

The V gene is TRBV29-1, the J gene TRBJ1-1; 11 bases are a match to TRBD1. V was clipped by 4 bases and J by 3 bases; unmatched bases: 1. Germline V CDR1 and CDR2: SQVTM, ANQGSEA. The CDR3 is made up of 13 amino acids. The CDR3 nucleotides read TGCAGCGTTGTGGGACAGGGGGACACTGAAGCTTTCTTT. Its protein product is CSVVGQGDTEAFF.

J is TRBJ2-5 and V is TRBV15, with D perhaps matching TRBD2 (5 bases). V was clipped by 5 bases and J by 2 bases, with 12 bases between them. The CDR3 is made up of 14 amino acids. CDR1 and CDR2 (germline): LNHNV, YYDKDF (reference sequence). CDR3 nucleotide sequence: TGTGCCACCAGCCCCGGACTGGGACAAGAGACCCAGTACTTC. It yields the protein CATSPGLGQETQYF.

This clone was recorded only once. CDR3 region: CASSGAAITDYGYTF. The CDR3 DNA follows: TGTGCCAGCAGTGGGGCAGCTATTACTGACTATGGCTACACCTTC. V and J are TRBV13 and TRBJ1-2; D is perhaps TRBD1 (5 bases). Germline V lookup: CDR1 PRHDT, CDR2 FYEKMQ (reference sequence). The CDR3 has 15 amino acids. V gave up 6 bases and J gave up 3 bases, with 17 bases separating them.

The DNA for the CDR3 is TGTGCCAGCAGTCGAGACTCTGGGGCCAACGTCCTGACTTTC. Translated, it gives CASSRDSGANVLTF. The V gene is TRBV2, the J gene TRBJ2-6; the D is unclear. Trimming cost V 5 bases and J 0 bases, with 5 bases left between them. This CDR3 region has 14 residues. The germline gives CDR1 SNHLY, CDR2 FYNNEI.

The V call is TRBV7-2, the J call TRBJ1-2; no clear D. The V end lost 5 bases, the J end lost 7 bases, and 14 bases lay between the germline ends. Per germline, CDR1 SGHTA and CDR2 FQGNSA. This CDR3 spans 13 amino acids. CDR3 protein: CASSPDLKVGYTF. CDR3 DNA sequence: TGTGCCAGCAGCCCTGACTTGAAAGTTGGCTACACCTTC.

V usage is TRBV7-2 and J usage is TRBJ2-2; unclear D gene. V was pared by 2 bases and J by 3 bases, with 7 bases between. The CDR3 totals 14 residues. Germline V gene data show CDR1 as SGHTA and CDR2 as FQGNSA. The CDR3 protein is CASSLTRDTGELFF. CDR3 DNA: TGTGCCAGCAGCTTAACTCGGGACACCGGGGAGCTGTTTTTT.

CDR3 amino acids: CASSLADSRNTQYF. Written as DNA, the CDR3 is TGTGCCAGCAGCCTGGCAGACTCGCGGAATACGCAGTATTTT. The chain employs TRBV14 and TRBJ2-3; no definite D call. The germline gives CDR1 SGHDN, CDR2 FVKESK. V shed 4 bases and J shed 7 bases, with 15 bases lying between them. This CDR3 contains 14 residues.

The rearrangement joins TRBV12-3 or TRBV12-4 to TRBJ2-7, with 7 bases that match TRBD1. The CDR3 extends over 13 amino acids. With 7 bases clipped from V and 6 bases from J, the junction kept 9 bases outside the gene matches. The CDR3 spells CASNDGAGGEQYF. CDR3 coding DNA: TGTGCCAGCAACGACGGGGCAGGGGGCGAGCAGTACTTC.

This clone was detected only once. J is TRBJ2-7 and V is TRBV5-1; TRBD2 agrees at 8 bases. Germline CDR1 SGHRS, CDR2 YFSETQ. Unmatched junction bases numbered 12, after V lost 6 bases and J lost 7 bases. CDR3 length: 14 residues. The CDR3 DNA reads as TGCGCCAGCACGCCGACTAGCGCTTCATCAGAGCAGTACTTC. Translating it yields CASTPTSASSEQYF. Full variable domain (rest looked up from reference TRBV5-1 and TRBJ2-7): KAGVTQTPRYLIKTRGQQVTLSCSPISGHRSVSWYQQTPGQGLQFLFEYFSETQRNKGNFPGRFSGRQFSNSRSEMNVSTLELGDSALYLCASTPTSASSEQYFGPGTRLTVT.

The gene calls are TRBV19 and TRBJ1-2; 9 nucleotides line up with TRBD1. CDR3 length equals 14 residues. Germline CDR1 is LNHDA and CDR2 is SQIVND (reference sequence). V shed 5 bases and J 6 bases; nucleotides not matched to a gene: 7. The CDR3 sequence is CASSRQGGLDGYTF. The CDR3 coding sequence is TGTGCCAGTAGTCGACAGGGGGGGTTGGATGGCTACACCTTC.

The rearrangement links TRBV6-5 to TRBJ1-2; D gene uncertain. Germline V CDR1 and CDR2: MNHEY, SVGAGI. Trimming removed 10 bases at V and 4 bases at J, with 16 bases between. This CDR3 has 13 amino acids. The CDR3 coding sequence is TGTGCCACCCCAGGCAGGTCCCTCTATGGCTACACCTTC. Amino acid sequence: CATPGRSLYGYTF.

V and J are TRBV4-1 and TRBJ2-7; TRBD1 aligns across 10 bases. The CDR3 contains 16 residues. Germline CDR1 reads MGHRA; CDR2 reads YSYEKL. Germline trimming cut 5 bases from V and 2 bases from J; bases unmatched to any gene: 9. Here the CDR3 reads CASSSTPGTGAYEQYF. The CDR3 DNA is TGCGCCAGCAGCTCCACGCCCGGGACAGGGGCCTACGAGCAGTACTTC.

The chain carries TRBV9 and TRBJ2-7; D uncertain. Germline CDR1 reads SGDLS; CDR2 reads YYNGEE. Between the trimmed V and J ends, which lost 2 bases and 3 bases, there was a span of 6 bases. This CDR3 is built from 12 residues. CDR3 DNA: TGTGCCAGCAGCGTGGGCCTCTACGAGCAGTACTTC. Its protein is CASSVGLYEQYF.

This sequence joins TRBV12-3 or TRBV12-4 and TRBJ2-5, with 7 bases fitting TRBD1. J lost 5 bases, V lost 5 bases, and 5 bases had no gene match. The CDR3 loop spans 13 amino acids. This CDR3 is CASSVGGWETQYF. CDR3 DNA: TGTGCCAGCAGTGTAGGGGGCTGGGAGACCCAGTACTTC.

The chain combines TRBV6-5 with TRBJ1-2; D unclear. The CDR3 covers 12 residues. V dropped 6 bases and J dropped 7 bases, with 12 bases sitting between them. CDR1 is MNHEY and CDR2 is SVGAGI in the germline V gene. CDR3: CASSERGTGYTF. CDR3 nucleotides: TGTGCCAGCAGCGAGCGGGGTACTGGCTACACCTTC.

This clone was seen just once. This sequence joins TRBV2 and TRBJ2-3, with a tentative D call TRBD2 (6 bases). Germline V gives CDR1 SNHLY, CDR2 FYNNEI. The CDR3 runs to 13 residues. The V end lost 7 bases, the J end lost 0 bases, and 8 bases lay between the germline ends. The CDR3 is CASIGTSTDTQYF. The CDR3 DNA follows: TGTGCCAGCATCGGGACTAGCACAGATACGCAGTATTTT.

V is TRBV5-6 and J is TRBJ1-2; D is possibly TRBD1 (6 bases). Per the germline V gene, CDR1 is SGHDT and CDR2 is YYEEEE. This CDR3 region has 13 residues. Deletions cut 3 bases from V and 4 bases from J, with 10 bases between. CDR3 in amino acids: CASSSGDRYGYTF. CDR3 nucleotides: TGTGCCAGCAGCTCAGGGGACCGCTATGGCTACACCTTC.

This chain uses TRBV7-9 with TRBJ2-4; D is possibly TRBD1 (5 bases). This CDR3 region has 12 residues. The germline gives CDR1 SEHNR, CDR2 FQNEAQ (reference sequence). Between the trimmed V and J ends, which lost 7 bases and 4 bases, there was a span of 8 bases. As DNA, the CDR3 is TGTGCCAGCACCGACAGAAAAAACATTCAGTACTTC. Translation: CASTDRKNIQYF.

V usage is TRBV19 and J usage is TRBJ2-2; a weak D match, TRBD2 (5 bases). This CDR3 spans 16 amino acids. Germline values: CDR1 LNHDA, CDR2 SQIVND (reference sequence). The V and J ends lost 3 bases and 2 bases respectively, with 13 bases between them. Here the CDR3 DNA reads TGTGCCAGTAGTATTTGGTCAGCGGTTAACACCGGGGAGCTGTTTTTT. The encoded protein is CASSIWSAVNTGELFF.

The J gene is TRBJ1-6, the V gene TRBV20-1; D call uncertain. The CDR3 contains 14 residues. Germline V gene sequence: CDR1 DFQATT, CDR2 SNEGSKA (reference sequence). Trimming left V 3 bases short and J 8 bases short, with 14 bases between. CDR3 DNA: TGCAGTGCTAGTGGGCGGCCAATGGATTCACCCCTCCACTTT. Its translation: CSASGRPMDSPLHF.

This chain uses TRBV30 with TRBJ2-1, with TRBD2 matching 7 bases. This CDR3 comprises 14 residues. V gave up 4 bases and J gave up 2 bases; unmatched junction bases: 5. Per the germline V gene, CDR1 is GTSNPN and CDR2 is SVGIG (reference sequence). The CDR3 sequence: CAWTRGVPYNEQFF. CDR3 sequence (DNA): TGTGCCTGGACTCGGGGGGTACCCTACAATGAGCAGTTCTTC.

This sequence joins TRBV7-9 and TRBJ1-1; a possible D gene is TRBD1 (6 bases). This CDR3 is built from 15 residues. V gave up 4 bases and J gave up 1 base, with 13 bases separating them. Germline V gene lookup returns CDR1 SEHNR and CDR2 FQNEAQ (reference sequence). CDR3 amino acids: CASSYLRQANTEAFF. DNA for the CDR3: TGTGCCAGCAGCTACCTAAGACAGGCGAACACTGAAGCTTTCTTT.

The CDR3 protein is CASTEGQVTGELFF. CDR3 sequence (DNA): TGTGCCAGCACGGAGGGGCAGGTCACCGGGGAGCTGTTTTTT. The chain couples TRBV7-8 to TRBJ2-2; weak D call: TRBD2 (6 bases). In germline, CDR1 is SGHVS, CDR2 FQNEAQ. V lost 7 bases and J 4 bases, leaving 13 bases between the germline ends. The CDR3 spans 14 residues.

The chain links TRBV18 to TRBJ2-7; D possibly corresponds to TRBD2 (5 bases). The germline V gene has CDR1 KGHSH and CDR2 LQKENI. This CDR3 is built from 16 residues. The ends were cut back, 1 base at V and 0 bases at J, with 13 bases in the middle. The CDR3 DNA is TGTGCCAGCTCACCACTGCCCTTAGCGCCCTCCTACGAGCAGTACTTC. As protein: CASSPLPLAPSYEQYF.

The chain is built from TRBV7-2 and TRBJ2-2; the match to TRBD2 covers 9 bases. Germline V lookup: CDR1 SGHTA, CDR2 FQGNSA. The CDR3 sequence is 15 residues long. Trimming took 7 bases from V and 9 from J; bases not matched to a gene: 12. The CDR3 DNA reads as TGTGCCAGCACCTCTTGGGCTAGCGGGAACTGGGAGCTGTTTTTT. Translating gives CASTSWASGNWELFF. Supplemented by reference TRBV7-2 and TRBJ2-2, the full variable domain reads GAGVSQSPSNKVTEKGKDVELRCDPISGHTALYWYRQSLGQGLEFLIYFQGNSAPDKSGLPSDRFSAERTGGSVSTLTIQRTQQEDSAVYLCASTSWASGNWELFFGEGSRLTVL.

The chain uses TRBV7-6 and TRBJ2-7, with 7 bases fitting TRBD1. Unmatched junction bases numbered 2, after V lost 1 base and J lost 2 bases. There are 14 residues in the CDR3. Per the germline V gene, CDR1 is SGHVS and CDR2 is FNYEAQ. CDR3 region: CASSLGGTAYEQYF. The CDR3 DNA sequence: TGTGCCAGCAGCTTAGGGGGGACAGCCTACGAGCAGTACTTC.